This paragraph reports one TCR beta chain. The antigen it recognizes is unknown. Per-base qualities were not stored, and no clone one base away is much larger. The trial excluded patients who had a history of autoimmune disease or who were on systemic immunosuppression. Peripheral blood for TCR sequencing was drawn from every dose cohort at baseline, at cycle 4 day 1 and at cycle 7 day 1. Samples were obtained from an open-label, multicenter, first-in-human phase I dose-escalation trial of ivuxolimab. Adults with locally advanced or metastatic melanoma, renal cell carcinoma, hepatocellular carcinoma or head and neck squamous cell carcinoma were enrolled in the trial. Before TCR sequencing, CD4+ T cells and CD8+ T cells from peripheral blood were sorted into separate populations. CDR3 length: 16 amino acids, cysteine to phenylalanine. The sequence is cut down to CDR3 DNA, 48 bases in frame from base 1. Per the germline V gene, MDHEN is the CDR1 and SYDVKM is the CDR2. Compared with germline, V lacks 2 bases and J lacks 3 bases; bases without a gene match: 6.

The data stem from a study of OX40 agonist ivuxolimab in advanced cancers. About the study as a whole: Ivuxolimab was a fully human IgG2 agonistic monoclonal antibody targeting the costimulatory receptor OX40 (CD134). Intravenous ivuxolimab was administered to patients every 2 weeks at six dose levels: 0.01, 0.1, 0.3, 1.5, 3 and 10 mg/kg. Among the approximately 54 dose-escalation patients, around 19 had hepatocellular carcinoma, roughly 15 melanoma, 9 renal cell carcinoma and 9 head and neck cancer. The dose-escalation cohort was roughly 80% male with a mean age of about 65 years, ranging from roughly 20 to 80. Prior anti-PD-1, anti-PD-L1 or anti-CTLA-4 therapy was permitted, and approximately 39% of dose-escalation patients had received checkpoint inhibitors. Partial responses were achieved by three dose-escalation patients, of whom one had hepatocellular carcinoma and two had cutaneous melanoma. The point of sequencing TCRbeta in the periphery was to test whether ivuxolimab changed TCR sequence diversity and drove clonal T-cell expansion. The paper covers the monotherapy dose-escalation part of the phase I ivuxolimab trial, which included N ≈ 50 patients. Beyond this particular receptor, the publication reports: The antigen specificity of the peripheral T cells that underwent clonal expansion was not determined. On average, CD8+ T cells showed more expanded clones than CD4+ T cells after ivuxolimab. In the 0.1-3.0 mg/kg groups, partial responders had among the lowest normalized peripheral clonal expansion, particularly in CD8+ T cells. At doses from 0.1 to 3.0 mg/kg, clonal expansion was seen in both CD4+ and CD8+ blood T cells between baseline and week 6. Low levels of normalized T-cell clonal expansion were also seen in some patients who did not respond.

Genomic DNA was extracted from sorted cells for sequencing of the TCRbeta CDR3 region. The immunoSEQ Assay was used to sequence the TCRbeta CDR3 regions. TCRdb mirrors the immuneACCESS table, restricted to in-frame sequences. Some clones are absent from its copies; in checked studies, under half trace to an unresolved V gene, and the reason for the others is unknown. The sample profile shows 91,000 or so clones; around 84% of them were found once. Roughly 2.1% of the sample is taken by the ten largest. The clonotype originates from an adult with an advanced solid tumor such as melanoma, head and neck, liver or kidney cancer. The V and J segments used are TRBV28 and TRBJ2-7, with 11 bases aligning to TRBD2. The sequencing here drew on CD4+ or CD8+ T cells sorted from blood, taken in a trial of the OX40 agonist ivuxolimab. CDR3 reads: CASSLTSGSTRYEQYF. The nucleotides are TGTGCCAGCAGTTTAACTAGCGGGAGTACTCGCTACGAGCAGTACTTC. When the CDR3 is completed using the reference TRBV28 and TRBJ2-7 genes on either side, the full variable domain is DVKVTQSSRYLVKRTGEKVFLECVQDMDHENMFWYRQDPGLGLRLIYFSYDVKMKEKGDIPEGYSVSREKKERFSLILESASTNQTSMYLCASSLTSGSTRYEQYFGPGTRLTVT.